These 31 T cell receptor beta chains were all obtained from the same sample, sequenced in a study of T cell responses to AZD1222 COVID-19 vaccine. Sequencing was performed with immunoSEQ multiplex PCR; in TCRdb, only in-frame clones are kept and a portion is missing. Among roughly 120,000 clones, 88% were seen once, and the ten largest hold approximately 10%. The sample was peripheral blood, taken on day 0 of AZD1222 vaccination. The receptors shown here come from an adult in good health.

V and J are TRBV18 and TRBJ2-3, with 8 positions matching TRBD2. The CDR3 spans 15 residues. CDR1 is KGHSH and CDR2 is LQKENI in the germline V gene. Losses at the gene ends were 3 bases for V and 0 bases for J; bases not matched to a gene: 2. In DNA, the CDR3 is TGTGCCAGCTCACCTAGCGGGGCTAGCACAGATACGCAGTATTTT. It specifies CASSPSGASTDTQYF.

The V gene is TRBV4-3, the J gene TRBJ2-3; D is undetermined. The CDR3 loop spans 13 amino acids. Germline CDR1 reads LGHNA; CDR2 reads YSLEER. Trimming pared 1 base from V and 3 bases from J, leaving 5 bases between. The CDR3 is CASSQAFTDTQYF. CDR3 sequence (DNA): TGCGCCAGCAGCCAAGCGTTTACAGATACGCAGTATTTT.

The chain combines TRBV28 with TRBJ2-2; 7 nucleotides match TRBD1. Germline CDR1 MDHEN, CDR2 SYDVKM. CDR3 length: 15 amino acids. The J segment lost 3 bases and the V segment lost 7 bases, leaving 8 bases of the junction unmatched. The CDR3 coding sequence is TGTGCCAGCACCGCAGGGGGTTGGGACACCGGGGAGCTGTTTTTT. Translated, it gives CASTAGGWDTGELFF.

This chain joins TRBV5-4 and TRBJ1-1; D ambiguous. The CDR3 runs 14 residues. The germline V gene encodes CDR1 SGHNT and CDR2 YYREEE (reference sequence). V was clipped by 5 bases and J by 0 bases, with 11 bases between them. The CDR3 DNA sequence: TGTGCCAGCAGTTATCGCCGGGTGAACACTGAAGCTTTCTTT. It codes for CASSYRRVNTEAFF.

This chain uses TRBV5-1 with TRBJ1-3, with D perhaps matching TRBD1 (6 bases). CDR1 is SGHRS, CDR2 YFSETQ, per germline. Trimming took 3 bases from V and 2 from J, leaving 15 bases between them. This CDR3 is built from 16 residues. CDR3 in DNA: TGCGCCAGCAGCTGGTTACAAGCAGGGGCTGGAAACACCATATATTTT. Protein: CASSWLQAGAGNTIYF.

The rearrangement joins TRBV20-1 to TRBJ2-5; the D gene is possibly TRBD2 (5 bases). Trimming removed 5 bases from V and 5 bases from J, with 9 bases in between. The CDR3 has 11 amino acids. Per the germline V gene, CDR1 is DFQATT and CDR2 is SNEGSKA (reference sequence). The CDR3: CSAGSMETQYF. CDR3 coding DNA: TGCAGTGCTGGGAGTATGGAGACCCAGTACTTC.

The V and J genes are TRBV12-3 or TRBV12-4 and TRBJ1-1; D may be TRBD1 (6 bases). The ends were cut back, 4 bases at V and 8 bases at J, with 11 bases in the middle. The CDR3 runs 12 residues. CDR3 sequence reads: CASSWGGREAFF. The DNA for the CDR3 is TGTGCCAGCAGTTGGGGGGGGCGAGAAGCTTTCTTT.

This clone was counted once. This chain joins TRBV18 and TRBJ1-4; 10 positions agree with TRBD1. The CDR3 has 14 residues. V trimming: 5 bases; J trimming: 10 bases; junction bases outside the gene matches: 7. The germline V gene has CDR1 KGHSH and CDR2 LQKENI. CDR3 DNA: TGTGCCAGCTCATCCGGGACAGGGGAGGCAAAACTGTTTTTT. Protein product: CASSSGTGEAKLFF.

The chain uses TRBV28 and TRBJ1-5, with D possibly being TRBD1 (6 bases). The V gene's germline CDR1 is MDHEN and CDR2 SYDVKM. Trimming took off 2 bases at V and 4 bases at J, with 6 bases between the two ends. The CDR3 extends over 13 amino acids. CDR3 protein: CASSLDRNQPQHF. The CDR3 DNA sequence: TGTGCCAGCAGTTTAGACAGGAATCAGCCCCAGCATTTT. Full variable domain (remainder filled in from reference TRBV28 and TRBJ1-5): DVKVTQSSRYLVKRTGEKVFLECVQDMDHENMFWYRQDPGLGLRLIYFSYDVKMKEKGDIPEGYSVSREKKERFSLILESASTNQTSMYLCASSLDRNQPQHFGDGTRLSIL.

The V gene is TRBV6-5, the J gene TRBJ1-3, with D unclear. The V end was cut by 4 bases, the J end by 1 base, with 11 bases between. Per the germline V gene, CDR1 is MNHEY and CDR2 is SVGAGI. The CDR3 has 15 residues. DNA of the CDR3: TGTGCCAGCAGTTCCCCTGGGTTGTCTGGAAACACCATATATTTT. This gives the protein CASSSPGLSGNTIYF.

This clone was observed once. The J gene is TRBJ2-5, the V gene TRBV7-9; TRBD1 agrees at 10 bases. This CDR3 is built from 17 residues. The germline V gene has CDR1 SEHNR and CDR2 FQNEAQ (reference sequence). The V and J ends lost 5 bases and 0 bases, in that order; junction bases with no gene match: 9. In DNA form, the CDR3 reads TGTGCCAGCAGCCCACACTTCGGGACAGGGGACCAAGAGACCCAGTACTTC. This sequence encodes CASSPHFGTGDQETQYF.

The V call is TRBV3-1 (or the pseudogene TRBV3-2), the J call TRBJ1-2, with D unclear. With 4 bases removed from V and 6 bases from J, the gap between germline ends came to 18 bases. CDR1 LGHDT and CDR2 YNNKEL come from the germline V gene (reference sequence). This CDR3 is built from 15 residues. CDR3 protein: CASSPRRPGEDGYTF. CDR3 DNA: TGTGCCAGCAGCCCCCGGCGCCCCGGGGAGGATGGCTACACCTTC.

This clone was seen more than once but under ten times. The gene calls are TRBV6-2 or TRBV6-3 and TRBJ2-2, with TRBD2 matching 14 bases. After removal of 4 bases from V and 4 bases from J, the junction contained 5 bases not matched to a gene. This CDR3 has 17 amino acids. In germline, CDR1 is MNHEY, CDR2 SVGEGT. The CDR3 is CASSLTSGRAGTGELFF. In nucleotides, the CDR3 is TGTGCCAGCAGTTTGACTAGCGGGAGGGCCGGCACCGGGGAGCTGTTTTTT.

This clone was detected once. The chain couples TRBV29-1 to TRBJ2-1; D remains ambiguous. CDR1 and CDR2 from the germline V gene are SQVTM and ANQGSEA. Trimming shortened V by 7 bases and J by 3 bases, and 13 bases separated the two germline ends. The CDR3 is made up of 13 amino acids. In DNA form, the CDR3 reads TGCAGCGGCGTCAGAGAGTTCTACAATGAGCAGTTCTTC. It is translated as CSGVREFYNEQFF.

This clone has a single count. The J gene is TRBJ1-2, the V gene TRBV7-6, with 7 bases lining up with TRBD1. The V gene's germline CDR1 is SGHVS and CDR2 FNYEAQ. V gave up 4 bases and J gave up 2 bases; unmatched junction bases: 4. This CDR3 contains 14 residues. In DNA, the CDR3 is TGTGCCAGCAGCTCCTCGACAGGGAACTATGGCTACACCTTC. Its translation is CASSSSTGNYGYTF.

V usage is TRBV5-3 and J usage is TRBJ2-7; 7 bases match TRBD2. TRBV5-3 is an open reading frame, and its role is uncertain. The CDR3 runs to 14 residues. V trimming: 7 bases; J trimming: 4 bases; junction bases outside the gene matches: 11. As DNA, the CDR3 is TGTGCCAGACGCGAAACCCGGGAGGTATACGAGCAGTACTTC. The encoded protein is CARRETREVYEQYF.

This clone was seen only once. V is TRBV15 and J is TRBJ1-5, with D uncertain. CDR3 size: 14 residues. Germline lookup yields CDR1 LNHNV and CDR2 YYDKDF (reference sequence). Trimming stripped 4 bases from V and 2 bases from J, with 9 bases between. This CDR3 is CATSNQVGNQPQHF. CDR3 bases: TGTGCCACCAGCAACCAGGTGGGCAATCAGCCCCAGCATTTT.

This chain links TRBV2 with TRBJ2-7, with D possibly matching TRBD1 (5 bases). In germline, CDR1 is SNHLY, CDR2 FYNNEI. The CDR3 consists of 14 residues. V was pared by 3 bases and J by 4 bases, with 13 bases between. CDR3 coding DNA: TGTGCCAGCAGTGAGGCTAGGGGAAAGTACGAGCAGTACTTC. It encodes CASSEARGKYEQYF.

This clone occurred once. This chain links TRBV7-8 with TRBJ1-2; D uncertain. Trimming stripped 0 bases from V and 8 bases from J, with 16 bases between. This CDR3 is 15 amino acids long. CDR1 is SGHVS and CDR2 is FQNEAQ in the germline V gene. The CDR3 DNA reads TGTGCCAGCAGCTTAGCCGTGGGTCGGGGAGGCGGCTACACCTTC. Translation: CASSLAVGRGGGYTF.

CDR3 region: CASSRPLAVWHTEAFF. The CDR3 nucleotides are TGTGCCAGCAGCCGACCTTTGGCCGTATGGCACACTGAAGCTTTCTTT. The chain recombines TRBV5-8 with TRBJ1-1; D is uncertain. Looked up from germline, CDR1 is SGHTS and CDR2 is YDEGEE. V gave up 4 bases and J gave up 3 bases, with 19 bases separating them. This CDR3 contains 16 residues. Full variable domain (rest looked up from reference TRBV5-8 and TRBJ1-1): EAGVTQSPTHLIKTRGQQATLRCSPISGHTSVYWYQQALGLGLQFLLWYDEGEERNRGNFPPRFSGRQFPNYSSELNVNALELEDSALYLCASSRPLAVWHTEAFFGQGTRLTVV.

The CDR3 protein is CASSQELGGVYGYTF. CDR3 coding DNA: TGTGCCAGCAGCCAAGAGTTGGGGGGCGTCTATGGCTACACCTTC. The rearrangement joins TRBV4-2 to TRBJ1-2; TRBD1 is a possible D gene (6 bases). Trimming left V 0 bases short and J 4 bases short, with 12 bases between. Germline CDR1 is LGHNA and CDR2 is YNFKEQ. The CDR3 covers 15 residues.

V and J are TRBV7-2 and TRBJ1-2; a possible D gene is TRBD1 (5 bases). The CDR3 loop spans 16 amino acids. CDR1 and CDR2 from the germline V gene are SGHTA and FQGNSA. The ends were cut back, 2 bases at V and 4 bases at J, with 17 bases in the middle. The CDR3 loop is CASSLPQGKVAYGYTF. The CDR3 region has the DNA TGTGCCAGCAGCTTACCTCAGGGTAAAGTAGCCTATGGCTACACCTTC.

This clone was recorded a few times. The chain uses TRBV5-5 and TRBJ1-1, with a tentative D call TRBD1 (6 bases). V was shortened by 3 bases and J by 1 base, with 22 bases between the two germline ends. CDR1 is SGHKS, CDR2 YYEKEE, per germline (reference sequence). The CDR3 runs to 18 residues. CDR3 in DNA: TGTGCCAGCAGCTCGAGAGAAACAGGGTTGGTTTCGAACACTGAAGCTTTCTTT. Residues: CASSSRETGLVSNTEAFF.

The chain recombines TRBV29-1 with TRBJ2-1, with unresolved D. V was shortened by 7 bases and J by 0 bases, with 10 bases between the two germline ends. The CDR3 runs to 13 residues. Germline V gene lookup returns CDR1 SQVTM and CDR2 ANQGSEA. CDR3 region: CSAWVSSYNEQFF. The CDR3 DNA reads as TGCAGCGCGTGGGTCAGCTCCTACAATGAGCAGTTCTTC.

The V gene is TRBV2, the J gene TRBJ1-2; 8 nucleotides agree with TRBD1. This CDR3 contains 13 residues. Germline-derived CDR1 and CDR2 are SNHLY and FYNNEI. Germline trimming cut 6 bases from V and 6 bases from J; bases unmatched to any gene: 6. The CDR3 DNA reads as TGTGCCAGCAGGGGCAGGGGGCAAAATGGCTACACCTTC. This encodes CASRGRGQNGYTF.

The rearrangement joins TRBV9 to TRBJ2-1; 10 bases are shared with TRBD2. The CDR3 length is 15 residues. V trimming: 0 bases; J trimming: 7 bases; junction bases outside the gene matches: 4. CDR1 SGDLS and CDR2 YYNGEE come from the germline V gene. The CDR3 reads CASSVEASGSNEQFF. The CDR3 nucleotides are TGTGCCAGCAGCGTAGAGGCTAGCGGGAGTAATGAGCAGTTCTTC.

CDR3 nucleotides: TGTGCCAGCAGCTTTGGGGCAAGCCTAACCTACGAGCAGTACTTC. Protein product: CASSFGASLTYEQYF. The rearrangement uses TRBV5-4 and TRBJ2-7; maybe TRBD1 (5 bases). The ends were cut back, 2 bases at V and 2 bases at J, with 14 bases in the middle. CDR1 is SGHNT, CDR2 YYREEE, per germline (reference sequence). This CDR3 spans 15 amino acids.

The chain is built from TRBV5-1 and TRBJ2-2, with 9 bases aligning to TRBD1. CDR1 is SGHRS and CDR2 is YFSETQ in the germline V gene. The CDR3 runs 15 residues. V lost 4 bases and J lost 6; bases outside the gene matches: 7. The DNA for the CDR3 is TGCGCCAGCAGCGTACAGGGGGCGCGAGCCGGGGAGCTGTTTTTT. Translated, it gives CASSVQGARAGELFF.

The V gene is TRBV27, the J gene TRBJ2-1, with D unclear. CDR1 and CDR2 from the germline V gene are MNHEY and SMNVEV (reference sequence). The CDR3 runs to 12 residues. V gave up 3 bases and J gave up 5 bases, with 5 bases separating them. In DNA form, the CDR3 reads TGTGCCAGCAGTTTTACACACAATGAGCAGTTCTTC. Protein product: CASSFTHNEQFF.

V usage is TRBV10-3 and J usage is TRBJ2-3; possibly TRBD1 for D (6 bases). V was trimmed by 9 bases and J by 1 base, leaving 11 bases between them. This CDR3 contains 13 residues. Germline assignment: CDR1 ENHRY and CDR2 SYGVKD. The CDR3, as DNA: TGTGCCATACAGGGAAGGGGCACAGATACGCAGTATTTT. Its protein product is CAIQGRGTDTQYF.

CDR3 sequence: CASSFSGVAGVYGRGEQYF. The CDR3 DNA is TGTGCCAGCAGTTTTTCCGGGGTAGCGGGAGTTTATGGCCGCGGCGAGCAGTACTTC. The chain couples TRBV7-9 to TRBJ2-7, with 9 bases lining up with TRBD2. V trimming: 6 bases; J trimming: 6 bases; junction bases outside the gene matches: 24. The CDR3 extends over 19 amino acids. Germline V lookup: CDR1 SEHNR, CDR2 FQNEAQ (reference sequence). Full variable domain (rest looked up from reference TRBV7-9 and TRBJ2-7): DTGVSQNPRHKITKRGQNVTFRCDPISEHNRLYWYRQTLGQGPEFLTYFQNEAQLEKSRLLSDRFSAERPKGSFSTLEIQRTEQGDSAMYLCASSFSGVAGVYGRGEQYFGPGTRLTVT.